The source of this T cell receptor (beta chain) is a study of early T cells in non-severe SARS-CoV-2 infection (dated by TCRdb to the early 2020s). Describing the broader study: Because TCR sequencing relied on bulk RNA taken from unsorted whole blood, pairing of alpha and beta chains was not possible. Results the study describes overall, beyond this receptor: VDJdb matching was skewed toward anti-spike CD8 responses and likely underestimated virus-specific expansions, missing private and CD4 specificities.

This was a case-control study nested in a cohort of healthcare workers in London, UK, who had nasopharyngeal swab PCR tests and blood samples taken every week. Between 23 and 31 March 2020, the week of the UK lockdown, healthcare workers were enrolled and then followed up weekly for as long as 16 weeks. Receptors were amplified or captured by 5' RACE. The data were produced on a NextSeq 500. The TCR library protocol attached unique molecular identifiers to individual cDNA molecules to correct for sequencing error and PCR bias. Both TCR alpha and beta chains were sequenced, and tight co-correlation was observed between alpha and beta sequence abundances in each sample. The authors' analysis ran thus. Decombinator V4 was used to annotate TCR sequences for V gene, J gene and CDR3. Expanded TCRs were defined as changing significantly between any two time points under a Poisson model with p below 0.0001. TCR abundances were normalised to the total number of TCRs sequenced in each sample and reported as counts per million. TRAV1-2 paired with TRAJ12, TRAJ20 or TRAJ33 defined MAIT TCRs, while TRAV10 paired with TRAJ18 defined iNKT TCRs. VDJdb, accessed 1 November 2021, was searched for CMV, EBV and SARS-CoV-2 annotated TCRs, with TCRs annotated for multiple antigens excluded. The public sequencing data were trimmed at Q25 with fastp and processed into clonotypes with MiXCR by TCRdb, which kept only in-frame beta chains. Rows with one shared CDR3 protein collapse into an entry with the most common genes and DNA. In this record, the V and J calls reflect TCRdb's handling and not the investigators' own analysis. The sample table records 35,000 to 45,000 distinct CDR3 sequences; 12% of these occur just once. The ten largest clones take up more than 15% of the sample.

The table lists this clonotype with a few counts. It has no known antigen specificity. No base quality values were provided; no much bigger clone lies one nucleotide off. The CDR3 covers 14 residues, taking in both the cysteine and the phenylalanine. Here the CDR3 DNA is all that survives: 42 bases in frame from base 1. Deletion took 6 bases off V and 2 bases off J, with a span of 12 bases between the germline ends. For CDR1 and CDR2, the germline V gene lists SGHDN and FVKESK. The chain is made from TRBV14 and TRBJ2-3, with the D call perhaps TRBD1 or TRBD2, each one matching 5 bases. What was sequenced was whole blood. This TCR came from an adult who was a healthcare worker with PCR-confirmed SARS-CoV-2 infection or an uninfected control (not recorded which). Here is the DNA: TGTGCCAGCAGGGGTGGGACCCACACAGATACGCAGTATTTT. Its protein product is CASRGGTHTDTQYF. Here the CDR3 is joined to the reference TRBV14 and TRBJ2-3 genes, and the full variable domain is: EAGVTQFPSHSVIEKGQTVTLRCDPISGHDNLYWYRRVMGKEIKFLLHFVKESKQDESGMPNNRFLAERTGGTYSTLKVQPAELEDSGVYFCASRGGTHTDTQYFGPGTRLTVL.